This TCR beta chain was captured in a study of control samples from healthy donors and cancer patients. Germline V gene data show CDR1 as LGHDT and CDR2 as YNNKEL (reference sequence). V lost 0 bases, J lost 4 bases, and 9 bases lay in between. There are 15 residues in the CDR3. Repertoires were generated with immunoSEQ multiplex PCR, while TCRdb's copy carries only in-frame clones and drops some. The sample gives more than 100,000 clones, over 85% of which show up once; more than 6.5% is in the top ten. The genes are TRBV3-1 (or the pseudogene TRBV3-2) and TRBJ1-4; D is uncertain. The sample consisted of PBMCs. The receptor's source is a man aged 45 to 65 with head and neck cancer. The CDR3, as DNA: TGTGCCAGCAGCCAAGATCTAGCGAATAATGAAAAACTGTTTTTT. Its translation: CASSQDLANNEKLFF.